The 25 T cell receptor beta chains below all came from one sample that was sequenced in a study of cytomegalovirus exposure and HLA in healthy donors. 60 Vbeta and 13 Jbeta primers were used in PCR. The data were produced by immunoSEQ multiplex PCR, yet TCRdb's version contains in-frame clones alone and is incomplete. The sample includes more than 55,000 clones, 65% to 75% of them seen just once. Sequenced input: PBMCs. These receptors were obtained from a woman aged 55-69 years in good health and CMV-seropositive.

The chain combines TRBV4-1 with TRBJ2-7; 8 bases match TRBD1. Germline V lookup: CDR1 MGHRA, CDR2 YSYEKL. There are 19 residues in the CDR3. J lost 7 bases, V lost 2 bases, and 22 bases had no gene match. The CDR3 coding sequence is TGCGCCAGCAGCCAACTTTATCTCGGACAAGGACAGGGTAAGAGGGAGCAGTACTTC. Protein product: CASSQLYLGQGQGKREQYF.

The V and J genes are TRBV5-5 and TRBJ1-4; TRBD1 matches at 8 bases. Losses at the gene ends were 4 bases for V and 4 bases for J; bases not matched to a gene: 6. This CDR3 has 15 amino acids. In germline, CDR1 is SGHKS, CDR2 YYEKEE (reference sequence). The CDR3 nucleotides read TGTGCCAGCAGCGTCTGGACAGGGATTAATGAAAAACTGTTTTTT. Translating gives CASSVWTGINEKLFF. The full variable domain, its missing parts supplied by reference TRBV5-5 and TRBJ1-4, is DAGVTQSPTHLIKTRGQQVTLRCSPISGHKSVSWYQQVLGQGPQFIFQYYEKEERGRGNFPDRFSARQFPNYSSELNVNALLLGDSALYLCASSVWTGINEKLFFGSGTQLSVL.

CDR3 coding DNA: TGTGCCAGCAGCTTAGATAGGGGGCGCGTTACTGAAGCTTTCTTT. Translated, it gives CASSLDRGRVTEAFF. The gene calls are TRBV11-2 and TRBJ1-1; 7 nucleotides agree with TRBD1. The CDR3 covers 15 residues. J gave up 5 bases and V 0 bases, and 6 bases lay outside the gene matches. In germline, CDR1 is SGHAT, CDR2 FQNNGV.

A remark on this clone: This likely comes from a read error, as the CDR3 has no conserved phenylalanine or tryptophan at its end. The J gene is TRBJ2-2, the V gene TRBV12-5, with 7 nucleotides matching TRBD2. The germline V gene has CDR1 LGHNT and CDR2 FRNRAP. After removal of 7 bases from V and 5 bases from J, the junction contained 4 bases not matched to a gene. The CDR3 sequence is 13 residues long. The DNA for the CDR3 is TGTGCTAGTGCCCTGGGAGGGACCGGGGAGCTGTTTGTT. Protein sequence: CASALGGTGELFV.

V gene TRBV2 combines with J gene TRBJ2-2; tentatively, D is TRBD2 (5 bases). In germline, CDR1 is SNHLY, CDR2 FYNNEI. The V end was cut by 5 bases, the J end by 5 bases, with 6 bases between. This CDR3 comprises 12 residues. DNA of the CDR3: TGTGCCAGCAGTTTAGCGACCGGGGAGCTGTTTTTT. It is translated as CASSLATGELFF.

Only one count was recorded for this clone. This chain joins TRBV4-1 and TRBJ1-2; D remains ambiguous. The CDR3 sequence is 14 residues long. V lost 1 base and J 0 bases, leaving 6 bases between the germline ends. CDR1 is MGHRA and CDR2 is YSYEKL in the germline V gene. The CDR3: CASSQGTSNYGYTF. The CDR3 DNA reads TGCGCCAGCAGCCAAGGCACTTCTAACTATGGCTACACCTTC.

The CDR3 region has the DNA TGTGCCAGTATCCCTGACTCCGGGACAGGGAACGACTATGGCTACACCTTC. The encoded protein is CASIPDSGTGNDYGYTF. The V gene is TRBV19, the J gene TRBJ1-2; 9 bases align to TRBD1. The CDR3 consists of 17 residues. CDR1 and CDR2 (germline): LNHDA, SQIVND (reference sequence). V was clipped by 7 bases and J by 3 bases; unmatched bases: 15.

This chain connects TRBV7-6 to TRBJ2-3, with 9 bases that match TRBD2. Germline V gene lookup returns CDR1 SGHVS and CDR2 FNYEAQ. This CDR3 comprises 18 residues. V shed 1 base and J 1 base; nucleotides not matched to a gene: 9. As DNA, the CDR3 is TGTGCCAGCAGCTTAGACTCTAGCGGGATAGTGGGCACAGATACGCAGTATTTT. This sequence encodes CASSLDSSGIVGTDTQYF.

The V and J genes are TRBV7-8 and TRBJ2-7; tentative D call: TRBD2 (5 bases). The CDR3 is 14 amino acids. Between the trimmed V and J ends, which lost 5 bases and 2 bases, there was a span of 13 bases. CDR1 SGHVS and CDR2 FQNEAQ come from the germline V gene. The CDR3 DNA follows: TGTGCCAGCAGCCCCGCAAGCGGCCCCTACGAGCAGTACTTC. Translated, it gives CASSPASGPYEQYF.

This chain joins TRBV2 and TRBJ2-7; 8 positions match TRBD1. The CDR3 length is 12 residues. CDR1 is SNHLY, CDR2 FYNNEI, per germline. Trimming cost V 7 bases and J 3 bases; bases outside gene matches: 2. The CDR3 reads CASTGQGYEQYF. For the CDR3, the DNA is TGTGCCAGCACAGGACAGGGCTACGAGCAGTACTTC.

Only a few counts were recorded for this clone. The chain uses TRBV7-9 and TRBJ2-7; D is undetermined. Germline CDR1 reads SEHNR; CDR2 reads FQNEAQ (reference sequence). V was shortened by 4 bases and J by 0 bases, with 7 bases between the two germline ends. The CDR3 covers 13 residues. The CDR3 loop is CASSSDTSYEQYF. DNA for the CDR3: TGTGCCAGCAGCTCCGACACCTCCTACGAGCAGTACTTC.

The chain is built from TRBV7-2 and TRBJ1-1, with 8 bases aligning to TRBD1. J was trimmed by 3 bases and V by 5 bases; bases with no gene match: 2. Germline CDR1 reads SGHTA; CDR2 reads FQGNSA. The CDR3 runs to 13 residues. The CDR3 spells CASSKQGDTEAFF. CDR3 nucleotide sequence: TGTGCCAGCAGCAAACAGGGGGACACTGAAGCTTTCTTT.

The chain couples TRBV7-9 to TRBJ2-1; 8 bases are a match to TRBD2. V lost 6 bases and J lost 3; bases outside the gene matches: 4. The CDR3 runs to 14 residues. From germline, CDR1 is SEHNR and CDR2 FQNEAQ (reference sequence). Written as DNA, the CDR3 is TGTGCCAGCAGACCACTAGCGGACTACAATGAGCAGTTCTTC. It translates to CASRPLADYNEQFF. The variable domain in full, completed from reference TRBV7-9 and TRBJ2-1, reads DTGVSQNPRHKITKRGQNVTFRCDPISEHNRLYWYRQTLGQGPEFLTYFQNEAQLEKSRLLSDRFSAERPKGSFSTLEIQRTEQGDSAMYLCASRPLADYNEQFFGPGTRLTVL.

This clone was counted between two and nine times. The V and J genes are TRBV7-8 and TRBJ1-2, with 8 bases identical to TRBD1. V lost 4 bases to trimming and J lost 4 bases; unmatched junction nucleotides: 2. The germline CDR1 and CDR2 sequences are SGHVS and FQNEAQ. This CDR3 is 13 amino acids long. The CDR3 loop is CASSSTGAYGYTF. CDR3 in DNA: TGTGCCAGCAGCTCGACAGGGGCCTATGGCTACACCTTC.

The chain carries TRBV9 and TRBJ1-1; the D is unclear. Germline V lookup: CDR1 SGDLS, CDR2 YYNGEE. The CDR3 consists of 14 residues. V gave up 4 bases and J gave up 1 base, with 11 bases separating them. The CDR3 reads CASSIWASNTEAFF. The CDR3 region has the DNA TGTGCCAGCAGCATATGGGCCTCGAACACTGAAGCTTTCTTT.

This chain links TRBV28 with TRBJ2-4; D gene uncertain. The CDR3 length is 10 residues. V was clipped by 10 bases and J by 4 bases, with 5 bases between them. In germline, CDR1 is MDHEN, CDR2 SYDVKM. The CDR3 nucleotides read TGTGCCACTATTAAAAACATTCAGTACTTC. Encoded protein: CATIKNIQYF. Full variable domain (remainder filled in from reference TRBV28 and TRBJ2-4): DVKVTQSSRYLVKRTGEKVFLECVQDMDHENMFWYRQDPGLGLRLIYFSYDVKMKEKGDIPEGYSVSREKKERFSLILESASTNQTSMYLCATIKNIQYFGAGTRLSVL.

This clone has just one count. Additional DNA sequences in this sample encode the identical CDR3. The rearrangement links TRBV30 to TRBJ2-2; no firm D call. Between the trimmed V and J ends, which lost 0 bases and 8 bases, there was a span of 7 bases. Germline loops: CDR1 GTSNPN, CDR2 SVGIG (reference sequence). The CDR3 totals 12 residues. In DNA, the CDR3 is TGTGCCTGGAGTGTACTGGTTGGGGAGCTGTTTTTT. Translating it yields CAWSVLVGELFF.

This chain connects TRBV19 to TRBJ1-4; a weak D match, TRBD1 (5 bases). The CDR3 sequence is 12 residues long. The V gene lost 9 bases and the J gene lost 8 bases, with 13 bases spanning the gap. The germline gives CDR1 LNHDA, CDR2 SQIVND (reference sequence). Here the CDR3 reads CASSGSEEKLFF. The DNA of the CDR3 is TGTGCCAGCTCAGGGTCGGAAGAAAAACTGTTTTTT.

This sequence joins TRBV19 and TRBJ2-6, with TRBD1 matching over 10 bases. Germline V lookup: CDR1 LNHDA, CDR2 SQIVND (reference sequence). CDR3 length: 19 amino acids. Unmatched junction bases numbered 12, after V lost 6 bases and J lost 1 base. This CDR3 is CASSRQGALIRSGANVLTF. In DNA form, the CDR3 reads TGTGCCAGTAGCCGACAGGGGGCGCTTATTAGGTCTGGGGCCAACGTCCTGACTTTC.

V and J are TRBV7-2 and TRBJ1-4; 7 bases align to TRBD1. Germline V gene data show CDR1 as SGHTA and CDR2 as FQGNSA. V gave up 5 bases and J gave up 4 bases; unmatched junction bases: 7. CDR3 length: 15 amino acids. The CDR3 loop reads CASSPWGQINEKLFF. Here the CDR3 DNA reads TGTGCCAGCAGCCCATGGGGACAGATTAATGAAAAACTGTTTTTT.

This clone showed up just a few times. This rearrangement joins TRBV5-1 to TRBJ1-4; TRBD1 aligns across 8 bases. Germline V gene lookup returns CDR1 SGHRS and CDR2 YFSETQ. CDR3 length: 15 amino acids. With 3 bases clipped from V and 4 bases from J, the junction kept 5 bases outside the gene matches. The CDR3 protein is CASSSWTGNNEKLFF. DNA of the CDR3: TGCGCCAGCAGCTCTTGGACAGGGAATAATGAAAAACTGTTTTTT.

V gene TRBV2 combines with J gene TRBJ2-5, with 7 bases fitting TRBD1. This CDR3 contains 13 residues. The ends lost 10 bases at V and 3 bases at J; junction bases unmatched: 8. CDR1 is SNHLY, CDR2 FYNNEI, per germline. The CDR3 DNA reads TGTGCCACCAAAAGGGGGCAAAAAGAGACCCAGTACTTC. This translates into CATKRGQKETQYF.

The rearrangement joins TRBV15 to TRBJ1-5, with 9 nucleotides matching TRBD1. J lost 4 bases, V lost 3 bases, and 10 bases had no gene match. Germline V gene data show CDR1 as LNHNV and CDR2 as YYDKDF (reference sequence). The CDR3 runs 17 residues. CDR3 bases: TGTGCCACCAGCAGGGCCCGGACAGGGGATGAAAATCAGCCCCAGCATTTT. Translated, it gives CATSRARTGDENQPQHF.

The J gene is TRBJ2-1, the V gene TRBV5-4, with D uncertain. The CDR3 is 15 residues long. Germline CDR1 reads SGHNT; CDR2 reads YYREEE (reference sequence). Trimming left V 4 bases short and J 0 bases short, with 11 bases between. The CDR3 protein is CASSIDMSSYNEQFF. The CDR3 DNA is TGTGCCAGCAGCATCGACATGAGCTCCTACAATGAGCAGTTCTTC.

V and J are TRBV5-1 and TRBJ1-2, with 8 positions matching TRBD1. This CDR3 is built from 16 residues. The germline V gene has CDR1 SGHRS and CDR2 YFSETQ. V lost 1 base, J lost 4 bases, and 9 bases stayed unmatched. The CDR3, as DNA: TGCGCCAGCAGCTTGAGACAGGGGCAGGTCGGCTATGGCTACACCTTC. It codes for CASSLRQGQVGYGYTF. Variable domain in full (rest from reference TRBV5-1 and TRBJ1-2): KAGVTQTPRYLIKTRGQQVTLSCSPISGHRSVSWYQQTPGQGLQFLFEYFSETQRNKGNFPGRFSGRQFSNSRSEMNVSTLELGDSALYLCASSLRQGQVGYGYTFGSGTRLTVV.